A selection of T cell receptor beta chains follows, all from one sample in a study of T cells in Graves' hyperthyroidism and ophthalmopathy. TCRdb fed the multiplex PCR reads into MiXCR, producing one record per CDR3 protein. This sample yields some 350,000 distinct CDR3 sequences, of which 15% to 17% are seen a single time; about 27% belongs to the top ten. Sample: blood. The receptor source for this set is a woman between 18 and 30 years old with Graves' hyperthyroidism that later progressed to Graves' ophthalmopathy. Both conserved end residues are part of each CDR3. The D gene is left open where the match is weak. For some rows the clone size is stated as once, few or many, or as a class when expanded; others skip it.

j_call v_call d_call clone_size cdr3_aa cdr3_nt
TRBJ1-6 TRBV9 NA few CASSVGQANSPLHF TGTGCCAGCAGCGTAGGACAGGCTAATTCACCCCTCCACTTT
TRBJ2-1 TRBV7-2 NA many CASARDFAYNEQFF TGTGCCAGCGCGCGGGACTTCGCCTACAATGAGCAGTTCTTC
TRBJ1-1 TRBV29-1 NA many CSVVVTVYTEAFF TGCAGCGTTGTCGTGACAGTGTACACTGAAGCTTTCTTT
TRBJ2-2 TRBV4-1 TRBD2 few CASSEGRLAANTGELFF TGCGCCAGCAGCGAAGGGCGGCTAGCGGCGAACACCGGGGAGCTGTTTTTT
TRBJ1-1 TRBV7-9 NA NA CASSSNNRAMNTEAFF TGTGCCAGCAGCTCCAATAACAGGGCTATGAACACTGAAGCTTTCTTT
TRBJ2-3 TRBV9 NA NA CASSVDPYTDTQYF TGTGCCAGCAGCGTAGACCCTTACACAGATACGCAGTATTTT
TRBJ2-5 TRBV18 TRBD2 many CASSPPGLAGELETQYF TGTGCCAGCTCACCACCGGGACTAGCGGGAGAGTTGGAGACCCAGTACTTC
TRBJ1-3 TRBV5-1 TRBD1 few CASSSDRVNLDSGNTIYF TGCGCCAGCAGCTCAGACAGGGTAAACCTCGACTCTGGAAACACCATATATTTT
TRBJ1-1 TRBV3-1 NA many CASSAYGTEAFF TGTGCCAGCAGCGCATACGGGACTGAAGCTTTCTTT
TRBJ1-2 TRBV7-9 NA many CASSRGIDYGYTF TGTGCCAGCAGCCGAGGGATCGACTATGGCTACACCTTC
TRBJ2-5 TRBV20-1 NA many CSARGRRGTGTRLEGQETQYF TGCAGTGCTAGAGGTCGGCGGGGGACAGGTACAAGATTAGAAGGCCAAGAGACCCAGTACTTC
TRBJ2-7 TRBV28 NA few CASSSGATEYEQYF TGTGCCAGCAGCTCAGGGGCGACAGAATACGAGCAGTACTTC
TRBJ2-1 TRBV25-1 TRBD2 NA CASRTSGNYEQFF TGTGCCAGCAGGACTAGCGGGAACTATGAGCAGTTCTTC
TRBJ2-5 TRBV4-3 TRBD2 NA CASSQDLGTSEGGKTQYF TGCGCCAGCAGCCAAGACCTTGGGACTAGCGAGGGTGGAAAGACCCAGTACTTC
TRBJ2-3 TRBV28 NA many CATCGYDPAVGDTQYF TGTGCCACCTGCGGCTACGACCCAGCGGTAGGAGATACGCAGTATTTT
TRBJ2-5 TRBV7-8 TRBD1 many CASSPTADRGNQETQYF TGTGCCAGCAGCCCTACCGCGGACAGGGGGAATCAAGAGACCCAGTACTTC
TRBJ2-7 TRBV3-1 NA many CASSQDRPYEQYF TGTGCCAGCAGCCAAGACAGGCCCTACGAGCAGTACTTC
TRBJ2-3 TRBV28 NA few CASTAAAGGIGATDTQYF TGTGCCAGCACGGCCGCCGCCGGGGGTATCGGGGCCACAGATACGCAGTATTTT
TRBJ1-3 TRBV28 NA few CASRRRANSGNTIYF TGTGCCAGCAGGAGAAGGGCGAACTCTGGAAACACCATATATTTT
TRBJ1-5 TRBV20-1 TRBD1 many CSASGTDNQPQHF TGCAGTGCTAGCGGGACAGATAATCAGCCCCAGCATTTT
TRBJ2-3 TRBV6-1 NA NA CASQGLRITDTQYF TGTGCCAGCCAGGGCTTACGGATCACAGATACGCAGTATTTT
TRBJ2-3 TRBV2 NA many CASSEVGEDTQYF TGTGCCAGCAGTGAAGTCGGGGAGGATACGCAGTATTTT
TRBJ1-1 TRBV30 NA many CAWSVGGGTEAFF TGTGCCTGGAGTGTTGGGGGTGGCACTGAAGCTTTCTTT
TRBJ2-3 TRBV7-8 TRBD1 few CASSLWTGAPEDTQYF TGTGCCAGCAGCTTATGGACAGGGGCCCCCGAAGATACGCAGTATTTT
TRBJ2-5 TRBV4-2 TRBD2 NA CASSQDEGRGGRSVETQYF TGTGCCAGCAGCCAAGATGAGGGCCGCGGGGGGAGGTCGGTGGAGACCCAGTACTTC
TRBJ2-1 TRBV7-7 TRBD2 many CASSSGLAGNNEQFF TGTGCTAGCAGCTCGGGACTAGCGGGTAATAATGAGCAGTTCTTC
TRBJ2-5 TRBV20-1 TRBD1 many CSARDSAGTGGLETQYF TGCAGTGCTAGAGATTCCGCGGGGACAGGGGGCTTGGAGACCCAGTACTTC
TRBJ1-2 TRBV28 NA many CASSWRTEPLFYGYTF TGTGCCAGCAGTTGGCGGACCGAGCCACTGTTCTATGGCTACACCTTC
TRBJ1-2 TRBV28 TRBD1 many CASSQSPGQRVVYTF TGTGCCAGCAGCCAATCGCCGGGACAGCGTGTGGTCTACACCTTC
TRBJ2-1 TRBV7-9 TRBD1 few CASYRDSRMDEQFF TGTGCCAGCTACCGGGACAGTAGGATGGATGAGCAGTTCTTC
TRBJ1-3 TRBV30 NA NA CAWSDPRRNTIYF TGTGCCTGGAGTGATCCCAGAAGGAACACCATATATTTT
TRBJ2-5 TRBV15 NA many CATSRDGLIQETQYF TGTGCCACCAGCAGAGATGGGCTAATCCAAGAGACCCAGTACTTC
TRBJ2-7 TRBV3-1 NA many CASSRPGEQYF TGTGCCAGCAGTCGTCCGGGGGAGCAGTACTTC
TRBJ1-2 TRBV28 TRBD1 NA CASRSGQAWGYGYTF TGTGCCAGCAGGTCCGGACAGGCTTGGGGCTATGGCTACACCTTC
TRBJ2-4 TRBV3-1 NA many CASSQVLTTKNIQYF TGTGCCAGCAGCCAAGTCCTTACAACCAAAAACATTCAGTACTTC
TRBJ1-2 TRBV2 NA many CASSESQGANYGYTF TGTGCCAGCAGTGAATCACAGGGAGCTAACTATGGCTACACCTTC